Shown below are 26 T cell receptor beta chains from a single sample sequenced in a study of cytomegalovirus exposure and HLA in healthy donors. 13 Jbeta primers and 60 Vbeta primers were used for the PCR. Libraries were prepared by immunoSEQ multiplex PCR; TCRdb keeps only in-frame clonotypes and omits some of them. In the table there are roughly 100,000 clones, 70% to 90% of which are singletons. Sequenced sample: PBMCs. The receptor set was obtained from a woman aged 18-29 years in good health and CMV-seropositive.

The chain employs TRBV30 and TRBJ2-7, with TRBD2 identical over 7 bases. The germline gives CDR1 GTSNPN, CDR2 SVGIG (reference sequence). The CDR3 has 15 amino acids. The junction had 12 bases not matched to a gene; V was cut back by 3 bases and J by 4 bases. This CDR3 is CAWSTLLREPYEQYF. The CDR3 DNA sequence: TGTGCCTGGAGCACTCTCTTGCGGGAGCCATACGAGCAGTACTTC.

V is TRBV6-6 and J is TRBJ2-7; D uncertain. The germline gives CDR1 MNHNY, CDR2 SVGAGI (reference sequence). V was cut by 5 bases and J by 5 bases, with 13 bases left in between. The CDR3 is made up of 13 amino acids. CDR3 protein: CASSQRIEHEQYF. The DNA of the CDR3 is TGTGCCAGCAGTCAAAGAATAGAACACGAGCAGTACTTC.

The chain joins TRBV10-3 to TRBJ1-1; TRBD1 agrees at 9 bases. CDR3 size: 14 residues. Per germline, CDR1 ENHRY and CDR2 SYGVKD. With 8 bases clipped from V and 2 bases from J, the junction kept 6 bases outside the gene matches. This chain's CDR3 is CAIGRDRENTEAFF. DNA for the CDR3: TGTGCCATCGGCCGGGACAGGGAAAACACTGAAGCTTTCTTT.

The chain recombines TRBV15 with TRBJ2-6; TRBD2 agrees at 7 bases. The CDR3 loop spans 15 amino acids. From germline, CDR1 is LNHNV and CDR2 YYDKDF (reference sequence). Trimming took 5 bases from V and 4 from J; bases not matched to a gene: 5. CDR3 DNA: TGTGCCACCAGCGGAGCGGGGTTGGGGGCCAACGTCCTGACTTTC. Encoded protein: CATSGAGLGANVLTF.

DNA for the CDR3: TGTGCCAGCAGTGAAGGGGGGACAGCGAGCTCCTACGAGCAGTACTTC. Translating gives CASSEGGTASSYEQYF. V is TRBV6-1 and J is TRBJ2-7, with 7 bases lining up with TRBD1. The CDR3 is 16 amino acids. Looked up from germline, CDR1 is MNHNS and CDR2 is SASEGT. Trimming at V came to 1 base and at J to 0 bases, leaving 6 bases not matched to a gene.

V usage is TRBV27 and J usage is TRBJ1-3; tentatively, D is TRBD1 (6 bases). CDR1 is MNHEY and CDR2 is SMNVEV in the germline V gene (reference sequence). Trimming shortened V by 0 bases and J by 2 bases, and 8 bases separated the two germline ends. The CDR3 is made up of 15 amino acids. CDR3 bases: TGTGCCAGCAGTTTATCTCCAGGGGCTGGAAACACCATATATTTT. It encodes CASSLSPGAGNTIYF.

This clone was seen a single time. The chain is built from TRBV5-4 and TRBJ1-2; D is undetermined. The CDR3 length is 14 residues. V shed 0 bases and J shed 3 bases, with 9 bases lying between them. Germline values: CDR1 SGHNT, CDR2 YYREEE (reference sequence). CDR3 bases: TGTGCCAGCAGCTTGGTGGGCAGAGACTATGGCTACACCTTC. Protein product: CASSLVGRDYGYTF.

This sequence joins TRBV5-4 and TRBJ2-6; 7 bases agree with TRBD1. In germline, CDR1 is SGHNT, CDR2 YYREEE (reference sequence). With V trimmed by 4 bases and J by 5 bases, 12 bases remained unmatched. The CDR3 runs to 17 residues. CDR3 residues: CASSQYNRGERANVLTF. CDR3 in DNA: TGTGCCAGCAGCCAATACAACAGGGGTGAAAGGGCCAACGTCCTGACTTTC.

CDR3: CASSPAGLAGAKNIQYF. CDR3 sequence (DNA): TGTGCCAGCTCACCCGCAGGACTAGCGGGAGCCAAAAACATTCAGTACTTC. J is TRBJ2-4 and V is TRBV18, with 11 bases matching TRBD2. CDR1 is KGHSH and CDR2 is LQKENI in the germline V gene. The CDR3 length is 17 residues. Unmatched junction bases numbered 4, after V lost 3 bases and J lost 0 bases.

V and J are TRBV10-3 and TRBJ2-6; 12 bases fit TRBD1. Germline CDR1 ENHRY, CDR2 SYGVKD. This CDR3 region has 16 residues. Germline trimming cut 6 bases from V and 1 base from J; bases unmatched to any gene: 1. The CDR3 is CAIRGQGASGANVLTF. Here the CDR3 DNA reads TGTGCCATCAGGGGACAGGGGGCTTCTGGGGCCAACGTCCTGACTTTC.

The CDR3 sequence is CASSSQGIEAFF. In DNA, the CDR3 is TGTGCCAGCAGCTCACAGGGAATTGAAGCTTTCTTT. The chain links TRBV7-2 to TRBJ1-1; D is perhaps TRBD1 (6 bases). CDR1 SGHTA and CDR2 FQGNSA come from the germline V gene. V was trimmed by 4 bases and J by 7 bases, leaving 10 bases between them. The length of the CDR3 is 12 residues.

The chain uses TRBV27 and TRBJ2-7; D is uncertain. This CDR3 is 14 amino acids long. From germline, CDR1 is MNHEY and CDR2 SMNVEV (reference sequence). V lost 7 bases and J 5 bases, leaving 18 bases between the germline ends. The CDR3 spells CASTLVVGGDEQYF. CDR3 coding DNA: TGTGCCAGCACCCTCGTCGTGGGTGGAGACGAGCAGTACTTC.

The table lists this clone with a few counts. Other nucleotide sequences from this sample produce the same CDR3. The chain recombines TRBV19 with TRBJ1-1; no definite D call. V shed 1 base and J shed 1 base, with 4 bases lying between them. The CDR3 has 13 amino acids. CDR1 and CDR2 (germline): LNHDA, SQIVND (reference sequence). The CDR3 is CASSIGRNTEAFF. For the CDR3, the DNA is TGTGCCAGTAGTATAGGCAGGAACACTGAAGCTTTCTTT.

The rearrangement links TRBV19 to TRBJ1-2; D is perhaps TRBD1 (5 bases). Germline V CDR1 and CDR2: LNHDA, SQIVND (reference sequence). Trimming left V 8 bases short and J 4 bases short, with 11 bases between. The CDR3 totals 12 residues. The CDR3 nucleotides are TGTGCCAGTGGACAAGACTTCTATGGCTACACCTTC. Its translation is CASGQDFYGYTF.

The chain combines TRBV25-1 with TRBJ2-3; 8 nucleotides match TRBD1. The CDR3 extends over 17 amino acids. Germline V gives CDR1 MGHDK, CDR2 SYGVNS. V shed 1 base and J 2 bases; nucleotides not matched to a gene: 8. The CDR3 is CASSEWATGGYTDTQYF. DNA for the CDR3: TGTGCCAGCAGTGAATGGGCTACAGGGGGATACACAGATACGCAGTATTTT. The full variable domain, completed using reference TRBV25-1 and TRBJ2-3, is EADIYQTPRYLVIGTGKKITLECSQTMGHDKMYWYQQDPGMELHLIHYSYGVNSTEKGDLSSESTVSRIRTEHFPLTLESARPSHTSQYLCASSEWATGGYTDTQYFGPGTRLTVL.

The genes are TRBV5-1 and TRBJ2-5; D is unresolved. This CDR3 comprises 13 residues. CDR1 and CDR2 from the germline V gene are SGHRS and YFSETQ. Between the trimmed V and J ends, which lost 6 bases and 1 base, there was a span of 10 bases. The CDR3: CASTQRSQETQYF. The CDR3 bases are TGCGCCAGCACTCAGAGGAGCCAAGAGACCCAGTACTTC.

The genes are TRBV6-5 and TRBJ1-5; weak D call: TRBD1 (5 bases). There are 14 residues in the CDR3. Germline lookup yields CDR1 MNHEY and CDR2 SVGAGI. Trimming stripped 0 bases from V and 5 bases from J, with 8 bases between. The CDR3 DNA reads as TGTGCCAGCAGTTACTCGGGGCTCCATCAGCCCCAGCATTTT. Translation: CASSYSGLHQPQHF.

The rearrangement joins TRBV5-1 to TRBJ2-2; 11 bases map to TRBD2. V lost 4 bases to trimming and J lost 4 bases; unmatched junction nucleotides: 3. Germline CDR1 reads SGHRS; CDR2 reads YFSETQ. The CDR3 contains 15 residues. This CDR3 reads CASSAGLAATGELFF. The CDR3 DNA sequence: TGCGCCAGCAGCGCGGGACTAGCGGCCACCGGGGAGCTGTTTTTT.

This clone was seen once. V is TRBV30 and J is TRBJ2-4, with a tentative D call TRBD2 (6 bases). Germline CDR1 is GTSNPN and CDR2 is SVGIG (reference sequence). V was pared by 3 bases and J by 6 bases, with 12 bases between. The length of the CDR3 is 13 residues. The CDR3 sequence is CAWRVGGSNIQYF. The CDR3 DNA follows: TGTGCCTGGAGGGTGGGGGGATCAAACATTCAGTACTTC.

The chain recombines TRBV7-3 with TRBJ2-1; TRBD2 agrees at 11 bases. The J segment lost 8 bases and the V segment lost 4 bases, leaving 7 bases of the junction unmatched. This CDR3 spans 15 amino acids. Germline lookup yields CDR1 SGHTA and CDR2 FQGTGA. CDR3 loop: CASSYLAGGPDEQFF. The CDR3 DNA follows: TGTGCCAGCAGCTACTTAGCGGGAGGGCCCGATGAGCAGTTCTTC.

This clone was seen a handful of times. This sequence joins TRBV4-2 and TRBJ1-4, with 7 bases lining up with TRBD1. V dropped 6 bases and J dropped 5; count of bases not matched to a gene: 6. The CDR3 is 14 amino acids. The germline CDR1 and CDR2 sequences are LGHNA and YNFKEQ. The CDR3 here is CASRRGTENEKLFF. The CDR3 DNA is TGTGCCAGCAGGCGCGGGACAGAGAATGAAAAACTGTTTTTT.

J is TRBJ2-3 and V is TRBV6-5, with D perhaps matching TRBD2 (5 bases). V lost 4 bases, J lost 5 bases, and 16 bases lay in between. CDR3 size: 15 residues. Germline V gene lookup returns CDR1 MNHEY and CDR2 SVGAGI. The CDR3 DNA sequence: TGTGCCAGCAGTTTCAGATTGGACTTAGTAGATACGCAGTATTTT. Protein sequence: CASSFRLDLVDTQYF.

The chain is built from TRBV27 and TRBJ1-1; no definite D call. Trimming shortened V by 4 bases and J by 5 bases, and 17 bases separated the two germline ends. This CDR3 is built from 15 residues. Germline CDR1 is MNHEY and CDR2 is SMNVEV (reference sequence). The CDR3 spells CASSSEHRGRTEAFF. CDR3 nucleotide sequence: TGTGCCAGCAGTTCTGAACATCGGGGAAGGACTGAAGCTTTCTTT.

The chain uses TRBV9 and TRBJ2-2; D is perhaps TRBD2 (6 bases). Trimming left V 0 bases short and J 1 base short, with 7 bases between. The V gene's germline CDR1 is SGDLS and CDR2 YYNGEE. The length of the CDR3 is 15 residues. CDR3 sequence: CASSVAGVNTGELFF. CDR3 nucleotides: TGTGCCAGCAGCGTAGCGGGAGTGAACACCGGGGAGCTGTTTTTT.

This chain uses TRBV7-9 with TRBJ2-1; no firm D call. The CDR3 extends over 15 amino acids. Germline V gives CDR1 SEHNR, CDR2 FQNEAQ (reference sequence). Trimming took 4 bases from V and 0 from J, leaving 10 bases between them. Here the CDR3 DNA reads TGTGCCAGCAGCTCAACAGTGTACTCCTACAATGAGCAGTTCTTC. Protein sequence: CASSSTVYSYNEQFF.

The V and J genes are TRBV18 and TRBJ2-7, with 11 positions matching TRBD1. CDR3 length equals 16 residues. The germline CDR1 and CDR2 sequences are KGHSH and LQKENI. With 6 bases clipped from V and 3 bases from J, the junction kept 10 bases outside the gene matches. The CDR3 here is CASSLTGTGGIYEQYF. The CDR3, as DNA: TGTGCCAGCTCCCTAACAGGGACAGGGGGTATCTACGAGCAGTACTTC.